One and the same sample provided the 24 T cell receptor beta chains below, sequenced in a study of breast tumors, draining lymph nodes, adjacent tissues. The lymph nodes were axillary draining lymph nodes from breast cancer patients. TCRdb reprocessed the multiplex PCR reads via MiXCR and lists one record per CDR3 protein. The sample lists around 230,000 distinct CDR3 sequences, 32% seen once, with about 1.4% in the top ten. The sample consisted of axillary lymph node tissue. The receptors were sampled from a female donor with breast cancer. Some clones in this sample may be carry-over from other donors' samples.

This clonotype appeared many times. The gene calls are TRBV7-3 and TRBJ2-5, with 8 bases matching TRBD1. The germline V gene has CDR1 SGHTA and CDR2 FQGTGA. With V trimmed by 8 bases and J by 7 bases, 9 bases remained unmatched. This CDR3 contains 13 residues. The chain's CDR3 is CASAGTGEGTQYF. The CDR3, as DNA: TGTGCCAGCGCCGGGACAGGCGAAGGGACCCAGTACTTC.

This clonotype appeared many times. V gene TRBV6-2 or TRBV6-3 combines with J gene TRBJ2-5; D is perhaps TRBD1 or TRBD2 (5 bases each). Germline CDR1 is MNHEY and CDR2 is SVGEGT. This CDR3 contains 12 residues. V was trimmed by 4 bases and J by 5 bases, leaving 8 bases between them. The CDR3 region is CASSWGWETQYF. Here the CDR3 DNA reads TGTGCCAGCAGTTGGGGGTGGGAGACCCAGTACTTC.

Notes on this clonotype: A junction end diverges from the germline sequence, so it may reflect a read error. This rearrangement joins TRBV7-2 to TRBJ1-3; no clear D. CDR3 size: 19 residues. Per germline, CDR1 SGHTA and CDR2 FQGNSA. The CDR3 loop reads CASSQAVVRVLSSGNTVYF. The CDR3 DNA reads as TGTGCCAGCAGCCAAGCCGTAGTACGGGTATTGAGCTCTGGAAACACCGTATATTTT.

At least ten counts were recorded for this clonotype. The J gene is TRBJ1-3, the V gene TRBV7-9; the match to TRBD1 covers 9 bases. The germline V gene encodes CDR1 SEHNR and CDR2 FQNEAQ (reference sequence). The CDR3 is 15 amino acids. V gave up 10 bases and J gave up 3 bases; unmatched junction bases: 10. DNA for the CDR3: TGTGCCATCCCGCCCTCGGGACAGGGTGGAAACACCATATATTTT. It codes for CAIPPSGQGGNTIYF.

Ten or more counts support this clonotype. The J gene is TRBJ2-2, the V gene TRBV11-2; D may be TRBD1 or TRBD2 (5 bases each). The CDR3 has 17 amino acids. V lost 1 base and J 2 bases, leaving 14 bases between the germline ends. Germline V CDR1 and CDR2: SGHAT, FQNNGV. The CDR3 protein is CASSLGTGTRNTGELFF. The CDR3 DNA follows: TGTGCCAGCAGCTTAGGAACCGGGACCAGAAACACCGGGGAGCTGTTTTTT.

This clonotype showed up many times. V gene TRBV30 combines with J gene TRBJ1-2; tentative D call: TRBD1 (5 bases). V lost 3 bases and J lost 0, with 5 bases in between. The CDR3 loop spans 12 amino acids. CDR1 is GTSNPN and CDR2 is SVGIG in the germline V gene (reference sequence). CDR3 amino acids: CAWRDTNYGYTF. DNA of the CDR3: TGTGCCTGGAGGGACACTAACTATGGCTACACCTTC.

This clonotype was counted many times. A junction boundary mismatches the germline segment, possibly from a read error. This sequence joins TRBV4-1 and TRBJ2-1; TRBD1 matches 7 bases. The germline V gene has CDR1 MGHRA and CDR2 YSYEKL. The CDR3 is 15 residues long. Here the CDR3 DNA reads TGCGCCAGCAACCAAGACAGGGAAGGCTACAATGAGCAGTTCTTC. Protein sequence: CASNQDREGYNEQFF.

Ten or more counts support this clonotype. This chain joins TRBV5-1 and TRBJ2-2, with TRBD1 matching over 9 bases. The V segment lost 4 bases and the J segment 3 bases; nucleotides outside the gene matches: 4. CDR1 and CDR2 from the germline V gene are SGHRS and YFSETQ. This CDR3 region has 15 residues. The CDR3 reads CASSVGDRDTGELFF. CDR3 nucleotides: TGCGCCAGCAGCGTAGGGGACAGGGACACCGGGGAGCTGTTTTTT.

In this sample, this clonotype turned up many times. The chain links TRBV20-1 to TRBJ2-3, with 7 positions matching TRBD2. CDR1 and CDR2 from the germline V gene are DFQATT and SNEGSKA (reference sequence). The V segment lost 1 base and the J segment 2 bases; nucleotides outside the gene matches: 9. The CDR3 spans 16 residues. CDR3 sequence: CSARGIGGGSTDTQYF. The CDR3 region has the DNA TGCAGTGCTAGAGGGATTGGCGGGGGTTCCACAGATACGCAGTATTTT.

This clonotype was seen a single time. The chain carries TRBV19 and TRBJ2-3, with D maybe TRBD1 (6 bases). TRBJ1-5 matches the DNA end more closely, so the J call is doubtful. CDR1 is LNHDA, CDR2 SQIVND, per germline (reference sequence). The CDR3 contains 16 residues. CDR3 in DNA: TGTGCCGTGAGGACCAGCGGGAAGGGGGGCACAGATACGCAGCATTTT. Encoded protein: CAVRTSGKGGTDTQHF.

This clonotype occurred many times. This chain joins TRBV20-1 and TRBJ2-7, with TRBD2 matching 10 bases. The CDR3 is made up of 14 amino acids. Germline CDR1 DFQATT, CDR2 SNEGSKA (reference sequence). The V gene end was trimmed by 3 bases and the J gene end by 3 bases; junction bases not matched to a gene: 5. Here the CDR3 DNA reads TGCAGTGCTAGGGGGAGCGGGAGGGTCTACGAGCAGTACTTC. It codes for CSARGSGRVYEQYF.

This clonotype has a count of ten or more. The rearrangement links TRBV28 to TRBJ2-3; the D gene could be TRBD1 or TRBD2 (5 bases each). The germline V gene has CDR1 MDHEN and CDR2 SYDVKM. The CDR3 runs to 15 residues. V was clipped by 7 bases and J by 0 bases, with 14 bases between them. The chain's CDR3 is CASTGSGVSTDTQYF. As DNA, the CDR3 is TGTGCCAGCACAGGGAGCGGAGTTAGCACAGATACGCAGTATTTT.

This clonotype was counted at least ten times. The gene calls are TRBV29-1 and TRBJ2-4, with D possibly matching TRBD1 (5 bases). The CDR3 contains 14 residues. V lost 5 bases and J lost 1, with 12 bases in between. The germline V gene encodes CDR1 SQVTM and CDR2 ANQGSEA. Written as DNA, the CDR3 is TGCAGCGTTAAGGGGCCCGGGGCCAAAAACATTCAGTACTTC. Protein: CSVKGPGAKNIQYF.

The chain recombines TRBV11-2 with TRBJ2-5; 7 bases agree with TRBD1. The length of the CDR3 is 16 residues. V lost 2 bases to trimming and J lost 1 base; unmatched junction nucleotides: 7. In germline, CDR1 is SGHAT, CDR2 FQNNGV. CDR3 in amino acids: CASSLRVNRGQETQYF. For the CDR3, the DNA is TGTGCCAGCAGCTTAAGGGTCAACAGGGGCCAAGAGACCCAGTACTTC. Complete variable domain (other parts from reference TRBV11-2 and TRBJ2-5): EAGVAQSPRYKIIEKRQSVAFWCNPISGHATLYWYQQILGQGPKLLIQFQNNGVVDDSQLPKDRFSAERLKGVDSTLKIQPAKLEDSAVYLCASSLRVNRGQETQYFGPGTRLLVL.

This clonotype was found many times. The V call is TRBV24-1, the J call TRBJ2-3; D gene uncertain. CDR3 length: 14 amino acids. Germline lookup yields CDR1 KGHDR and CDR2 SFDVKD. V lost 0 bases and J 5 bases, leaving 8 bases between the germline ends. The CDR3 loop reads CATSDLIEKDTQYF. CDR3 bases: TGTGCCACCAGTGATTTGATCGAGAAAGATACGCAGTATTTT.

A few counts support this clonotype. Given a much more abundant clone one base away, this may be a read error. The gene calls are TRBV20-1 and TRBJ2-3; D is tentatively TRBD1 or TRBD2 (5 bases each). CDR1 is DFQATT, CDR2 SNEGSKA, per germline (reference sequence). This CDR3 region has 12 residues. DNA of the CDR3: TGCAGTGCTCCCCCGGGGCTTGGGACGCCGTATTTT. It codes for CSAPPGLGTPYF.

V is TRBV6-6 and J is TRBJ2-5; 7 bases fit TRBD2. CDR1 MNHNY and CDR2 SVGAGI come from the germline V gene (reference sequence). The CDR3 totals 15 residues. The trim removed 6 bases at V and 4 bases at J, leaving 11 bases unmatched. CDR3 region: CASSQAPWGGETQYF. As DNA, the CDR3 is TGTGCCAGCAGCCAAGCGCCATGGGGGGGAGAGACCCAGTACTTC.

In its sample, this clonotype was seen many times. The chain couples TRBV7-9 to TRBJ2-3; D gene ambiguous. The germline gives CDR1 SEHNR, CDR2 FQNEAQ (reference sequence). The length of the CDR3 is 15 residues. V was clipped by 5 bases and J by 4 bases, with 16 bases between them. CDR3 nucleotides: TGTGCCAGCAGCCGTCGATCTGTTGCGGCAGATACGCAGTATTTT. Its translation: CASSRRSVAADTQYF.

Ten or more counts support this clonotype. This chain joins TRBV19 and TRBJ2-5, with 7 bases aligning to TRBD2. V trimming: 4 bases; J trimming: 5 bases; junction bases outside the gene matches: 13. Germline CDR1 reads LNHDA; CDR2 reads SQIVND (reference sequence). The CDR3 is made up of 16 amino acids. CDR3 region: CASSNGGGSNRETQYF. The CDR3 DNA reads TGTGCCAGTAGTAATGGAGGCGGGAGTAACAGGGAGACCCAGTACTTC.

This clonotype was seen once. V and J are TRBV5-1 and TRBJ2-7; TRBD2 is a possible D gene (5 bases). The CDR3 is 17 amino acids. Looked up from germline, CDR1 is SGHRS and CDR2 is YFSETQ. V lost 0 bases and J 0 bases, leaving 16 bases between the germline ends. CDR3 DNA: TGCGCCAGCAGCTTGGCCCCTAGCTCTCCGAGCTCCTACGAGCAGTACTTC. It yields the protein CASSLAPSSPSSYEQYF. Based on the CDR3 plus reference TRBV5-1 and TRBJ2-7, the full variable domain is KAGVTQTPRYLIKTRGQQVTLSCSPISGHRSVSWYQQTPGQGLQFLFEYFSETQRNKGNFPGRFSGRQFSNSRSEMNVSTLELGDSALYLCASSLAPSSPSSYEQYFGPGTRLTVT.

In its sample, this clonotype was seen once. The chain couples TRBV2 to TRBJ2-7; TRBD1 matches 7 bases. The CDR3 loop spans 13 amino acids. V dropped 8 bases and J dropped 5; count of bases not matched to a gene: 9. Germline V CDR1 and CDR2: SNHLY, FYNNEI. The CDR3 region is CASGTEERDEQYF. The CDR3 DNA follows: TGTGCCAGCGGGACAGAGGAAAGGGACGAGCAGTACTTC. Complete variable domain (other parts from reference TRBV2 and TRBJ2-7): EPEVTQTPSHQVTQMGQEVILRCVPISNHLYFYWYRQILGQKVEFLVSFYNNEISEKSEIFDDQFSVERPDGSNFTLKIRSTKLEDSAMYFCASGTEERDEQYFGPGTRLTVT.

The rearrangement joins TRBV12-1 to TRBJ1-5; TRBD1, the D gene given by the table, was not confirmed from the DNA. TRBV12-1 is a pseudogene. CDR3 size: 22 residues. CDR3 residues: CASSWTGPSRLTLVIGNQPQHF. The CDR3 DNA sequence: TGTGCCAGCAGCTGGACGGGACCATCCAGGCTGACACTCGTTATAGGCAATCAGCCCCAGCATTTT.

This clonotype was seen many times. The chain has TRBV19 and TRBJ2-7, with unresolved D. V lost 4 bases to trimming and J lost 7 bases, with 11 bases between them. Looked up from germline, CDR1 is LNHDA and CDR2 is SQIVND (reference sequence). The CDR3 contains 12 residues. The CDR3 region is CASSTWRGEQYF. DNA for the CDR3: TGTGCCAGTAGTACTTGGCGTGGAGAGCAGTACTTC.

The chain combines TRBV7-6 with TRBJ2-3, with 10 bases identical to TRBD2. V trimming: 7 bases; J trimming: 5 bases; junction bases outside the gene matches: 6. Germline CDR1 and CDR2: SGHVS and FNYEAQ. The CDR3 consists of 14 residues. This chain's CDR3 is CASKQRGGVDTQYF. The CDR3 DNA reads as TGTGCCAGCAAGCAGCGGGGGGGAGTAGATACGCAGTATTTT.